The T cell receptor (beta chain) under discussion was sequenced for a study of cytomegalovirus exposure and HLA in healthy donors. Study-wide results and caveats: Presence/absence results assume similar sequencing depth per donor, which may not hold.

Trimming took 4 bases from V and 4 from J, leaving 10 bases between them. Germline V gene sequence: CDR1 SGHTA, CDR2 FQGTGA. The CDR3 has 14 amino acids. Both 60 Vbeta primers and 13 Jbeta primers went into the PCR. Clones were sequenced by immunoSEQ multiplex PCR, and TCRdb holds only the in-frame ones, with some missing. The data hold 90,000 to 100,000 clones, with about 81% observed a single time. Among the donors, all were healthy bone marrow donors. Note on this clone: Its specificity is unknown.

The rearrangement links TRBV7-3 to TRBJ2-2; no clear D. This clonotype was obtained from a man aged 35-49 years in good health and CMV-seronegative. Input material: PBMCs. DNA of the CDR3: TGTGCCAGCAGCTCCGCGTTGAGCACCGGGGAGCTGTTTTTT. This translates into CASSSALSTGELFF.